A single sample gave rise to the 25 T cell receptor beta chains below, sequenced in a study of blood T cell repertoires in COVID-19. Sequencing was performed with immunoSEQ multiplex PCR; in TCRdb, only in-frame clones are kept and a portion is missing. The data show under 150,000 clones, less than 85% seen once. Sequenced material: peripheral blood. The receptors were sampled from a man aged 25 to 40 with acute or convalescent COVID-19.

This chain connects TRBV6-5 to TRBJ1-2; the D gene is possibly TRBD1 (6 bases). In germline, CDR1 is MNHEY, CDR2 SVGAGI. This CDR3 region has 14 residues. V was clipped by 4 bases and J by 0 bases, with 9 bases between them. The CDR3 sequence: CASSLGAANYGYTF. The CDR3, as DNA: TGTGCCAGCAGTTTGGGGGCCGCTAACTATGGCTACACCTTC.

The chain employs TRBV7-2 and TRBJ1-1; D is perhaps TRBD1 (6 bases). This CDR3 spans 13 amino acids. Trimming left V 4 bases short and J 1 base short, with 7 bases between. The V gene's germline CDR1 is SGHTA and CDR2 FQGNSA. For the CDR3, the DNA is TGTGCCAGCAGCTGGACAGCGAACACTGAAGCTTTCTTT. Translated, it gives CASSWTANTEAFF. The whole variable domain, remainder taken from reference TRBV7-2 and TRBJ1-1, is GAGVSQSPSNKVTEKGKDVELRCDPISGHTALYWYRQSLGQGLEFLIYFQGNSAPDKSGLPSDRFSAERTGGSVSTLTIQRTQQEDSAVYLCASSWTANTEAFFGQGTRLTVV.

The rearrangement joins TRBV18 to TRBJ1-3, with a weak D call TRBD1 (5 bases). V dropped 6 bases and J dropped 4 bases, with 16 bases sitting between them. The CDR3 sequence is 15 residues long. Per the germline V gene, CDR1 is KGHSH and CDR2 is LQKENI. The CDR3 DNA follows: TGTGCCAGCTCTCCGACAGCCATTCTGGGAAACACCATATATTTT. Its protein is CASSPTAILGNTIYF.

J is TRBJ1-3 and V is TRBV9, with TRBD1 matching 8 bases. Germline loops: CDR1 SGDLS, CDR2 YYNGEE. With 4 bases clipped from V and 6 bases from J, the junction kept 6 bases outside the gene matches. CDR3 length: 14 amino acids. The CDR3 loop reads CASSPGQGLNTIYF. CDR3 nucleotide sequence: TGTGCCAGCAGCCCCGGACAGGGTTTAAACACCATATATTTT.

This sequence joins TRBV27 and TRBJ1-2; D is ambiguous. The germline V gene has CDR1 MNHEY and CDR2 SMNVEV (reference sequence). This CDR3 is built from 14 residues. The V gene lost 7 bases and the J gene lost 4 bases, with 16 bases spanning the gap. CDR3 residues: CASTSLRGVYGYTF. The CDR3 nucleotides are TGTGCCAGCACCTCTTTGCGCGGTGTCTATGGCTACACCTTC.

This clone was recorded only once. V is TRBV7-9 and J is TRBJ1-3; 9 positions match TRBD1. Losses at the gene ends were 3 bases for V and 0 bases for J; bases not matched to a gene: 6. Germline assignment: CDR1 SEHNR and CDR2 FQNEAQ (reference sequence). There are 17 residues in the CDR3. CDR3 DNA: TGTGCCAGCAGCTTGGGGACAGGGACAAGCTCTGGAAACACCATATATTTT. Encoded protein: CASSLGTGTSSGNTIYF.

J is TRBJ2-1 and V is TRBV7-2; TRBD2 agrees at 7 bases. V trimming: 5 bases; J trimming: 4 bases; junction bases outside the gene matches: 5. The CDR3 has 14 amino acids. Germline V gene data show CDR1 as SGHTA and CDR2 as FQGNSA. Here the CDR3 reads CASSHSGMYNEQFF. The DNA of the CDR3 is TGTGCCAGCAGCCACAGCGGGATGTACAATGAGCAGTTCTTC.

The chain couples TRBV5-4 to TRBJ2-7, with D possibly matching TRBD2 (5 bases). From germline, CDR1 is SGHNT and CDR2 YYREEE (reference sequence). This CDR3 region has 15 residues. V was clipped by 4 bases and J by 3 bases, with 17 bases between them. CDR3 nucleotide sequence: TGTGCCAGCAGCCTCGAGGGTCGAACGCACTACGAGCAGTACTTC. This encodes CASSLEGRTHYEQYF.

This clone was detected once. V and J are TRBV11-2 and TRBJ1-6; possible D gene TRBD1, 6 bases. Trimming removed 2 bases at V and 0 bases at J, with 8 bases between. Germline CDR1 SGHAT, CDR2 FQNNGV. The CDR3 length is 16 residues. The CDR3 DNA is TGTGCCAGCAGCTTAAGGGGGATCTCCTATAATTCACCCCTCCACTTT. Translated: CASSLRGISYNSPLHF.

The chain combines TRBV23-1 with TRBJ2-2; TRBD1 agrees at 9 bases. TRBV23-1 is placed among ORFs of uncertain function. The length of the CDR3 is 18 residues. After removal of 6 bases from V and 12 bases from J, the junction contained 23 bases not matched to a gene. CDR3 sequence (DNA): TGCGCCAGCAGACCCGGACAGGGGTCTTGCCGCTGGAAGGAGAAGCTGTTTTTT. This codes for CASRPGQGSCRWKEKLFF.

The chain uses TRBV30 and TRBJ1-4; D is unclear. The CDR3 consists of 14 residues. V lost 2 bases and J lost 4, with 11 bases in between. Germline CDR1 reads GTSNPN; CDR2 reads SVGIG (reference sequence). DNA for the CDR3: TGTGCCTGGAGTTCCGGGAGGAGTAATGAAAAACTGTTTTTT. Translating gives CAWSSGRSNEKLFF.

The rearrangement links TRBV6-5 to TRBJ1-5; perhaps TRBD1 as D (6 bases). Looked up from germline, CDR1 is MNHEY and CDR2 is SVGAGI. V was shortened by 8 bases and J by 4 bases, with 12 bases between the two germline ends. The CDR3 is 13 amino acids. Here the CDR3 reads CASHGQLNQPQHF. The DNA for the CDR3 is TGTGCCAGCCATGGACAGCTTAATCAGCCCCAGCATTTT.

The chain joins TRBV9 to TRBJ2-2; TRBD2 aligns across 8 bases. Trimming took 0 bases from V and 7 from J; bases not matched to a gene: 8. CDR3 length equals 16 residues. Germline V gives CDR1 SGDLS, CDR2 YYNGEE. The CDR3 reads CASSVEAGGPLGELFF. DNA of the CDR3: TGTGCCAGCAGCGTAGAGGCGGGAGGCCCTCTCGGGGAGCTGTTTTTT.

V gene TRBV5-1 combines with J gene TRBJ1-4, with 8 nucleotides matching TRBD1. The CDR3 consists of 16 residues. V was clipped by 0 bases and J by 5 bases; unmatched bases: 6. Germline-derived CDR1 and CDR2 are SGHRS and YFSETQ. CDR3 coding DNA: TGCGCCAGCAGCTTGGGACAGGGGCTAGTCAATGAAAAACTGTTTTTT. This codes for CASSLGQGLVNEKLFF.

The chain joins TRBV5-6 to TRBJ1-3; D is possibly TRBD1 (5 bases). The CDR3 runs to 17 residues. Germline V CDR1 and CDR2: SGHDT, YYEEEE. Trimming took off 2 bases at V and 4 bases at J, with 19 bases between the two ends. The CDR3 protein is CASSFPWAGHGGNTIYF. As DNA, the CDR3 is TGTGCCAGCAGCTTCCCCTGGGCAGGGCACGGCGGAAACACCATATATTTT.

This rearrangement joins TRBV11-3 to TRBJ1-3, with D possibly matching TRBD1 (5 bases). The CDR3 loop spans 16 amino acids. The V gene's germline CDR1 is SGHNT and CDR2 YENEEA. V lost 5 bases to trimming and J lost 0 bases, with 14 bases between them. The CDR3 DNA follows: TGTGCCAGCAGCCCTGGGGGGACGGTCTCTGGAAACACCATATATTTT. It encodes CASSPGGTVSGNTIYF.

Only a few counts were recorded for this clone. The chain has TRBV29-1 and TRBJ1-2, with a tentative D call TRBD1 (5 bases). Germline V gene data show CDR1 as SQVTM and CDR2 as ANQGSEA. V was clipped by 6 bases and J by 0 bases, with 17 bases between them. CDR3 length: 15 amino acids. CDR3 DNA: TGCAGCGTATTAGGGGTATCGGCCTCTAACTATGGCTACACCTTC. This translates into CSVLGVSASNYGYTF. Using reference TRBV29-1 and TRBJ1-2 for the parts outside the CDR3, the full variable domain is SAVISQKPSRDICQRGTSLTIQCQVDSQVTMMFWYRQQPGQSLTLIATANQGSEATYESGFVIDKFPISRPNLTFSTLTVSNMSPEDSSIYLCSVLGVSASNYGYTFGSGTRLTVV.

The gene calls are TRBV7-9 and TRBJ2-3; 10 bases agree with TRBD2. Looked up from germline, CDR1 is SEHNR and CDR2 is FQNEAQ (reference sequence). The CDR3 has 15 residues. The junction had 9 bases not matched to a gene; V was cut back by 5 bases and J by 7 bases. This CDR3 reads CASSPWTSGENTQYF. The CDR3, as DNA: TGTGCCAGCAGCCCATGGACTAGCGGTGAGAATACGCAGTATTTT. The full variable domain, completed using reference TRBV7-9 and TRBJ2-3, is DTGVSQNPRHKITKRGQNVTFRCDPISEHNRLYWYRQTLGQGPEFLTYFQNEAQLEKSRLLSDRFSAERPKGSFSTLEIQRTEQGDSAMYLCASSPWTSGENTQYFGPGTRLTVL.

This clone was observed a single time. The rearrangement uses TRBV4-2 and TRBJ1-1, with a possible D match to TRBD1 (5 bases). The germline CDR1 and CDR2 sequences are LGHNA and YNFKEQ. V gave up 1 base and J gave up 1 base, with 10 bases separating them. This CDR3 contains 15 residues. The CDR3 region has the DNA TGTGCCAGCAGCCAAGCGCACAGGTCGAACACTGAAGCTTTCTTT. Protein product: CASSQAHRSNTEAFF.

The V gene is TRBV5-5, the J gene TRBJ1-6, with D perhaps TRBD1 (6 bases). The CDR3 covers 14 residues. Germline CDR1 is SGHKS and CDR2 is YYEKEE (reference sequence). Trimming took 0 bases from V and 8 from J, leaving 9 bases between them. Here the CDR3 reads CASSLGGLDSPLHF. In nucleotides, the CDR3 is TGTGCCAGCAGCTTGGGGGGGCTGGATTCACCCCTCCACTTT.

The chain uses TRBV14 and TRBJ2-1; TRBD1 might be the D (6 bases). The germline V and J ends were trimmed by 1 base and 4 bases, with 8 bases remaining between them. The CDR3 spans 14 residues. Per the germline V gene, CDR1 is SGHDN and CDR2 is FVKESK. For the CDR3, the DNA is TGTGCCAGCAGCCAAGGGGGGCCGTACAATGAGCAGTTCTTC. Residues: CASSQGGPYNEQFF.

The gene calls are TRBV27 and TRBJ2-1; 11 positions match TRBD2. V was clipped by 5 bases and J by 5 bases; unmatched bases: 8. The length of the CDR3 is 16 residues. CDR1 MNHEY and CDR2 SMNVEV come from the germline V gene (reference sequence). CDR3 region: CASSLQTSGIHNEQFF. CDR3 in DNA: TGTGCCAGCAGTCTTCAGACTAGCGGGATACACAATGAGCAGTTCTTC.

This clone was detected only once. The CDR3, as DNA: TGCGCCAGCAGCTTCGGGACAGGGATTGGCAATGAGCAGTTCTTC. It codes for CASSFGTGIGNEQFF. The V call is TRBV5-1, the J call TRBJ2-1; 9 bases fit TRBD1. The J segment lost 6 bases and the V segment lost 2 bases, leaving 6 bases of the junction unmatched. CDR3 size: 15 residues. CDR1 SGHRS and CDR2 YFSETQ come from the germline V gene.

J is TRBJ2-5 and V is TRBV19; 10 nucleotides match TRBD1. Trimming cost V 0 bases and J 5 bases; bases outside gene matches: 9. The CDR3 is 17 amino acids. Germline CDR1 LNHDA, CDR2 SQIVND (reference sequence). The CDR3 protein is CASSIDGAGTGVETQYF. As DNA, the CDR3 is TGTGCCAGTAGTATAGATGGCGCCGGGACAGGGGTCGAGACCCAGTACTTC.

This rearrangement joins TRBV7-6 to TRBJ1-2; D perhaps matches TRBD1 (5 bases). The ends were cut back, 1 base at V and 4 bases at J, with 10 bases in the middle. Looked up from germline, CDR1 is SGHVS and CDR2 is FNYEAQ. CDR3 length: 14 amino acids. The CDR3, as DNA: TGTGCCAGCAGCTTAGGCAGCCAGGGCTATGGCTACACCTTC. This encodes CASSLGSQGYGYTF.